This T cell receptor beta chain was identified in a study of T cell responses to AZD1222 COVID-19 vaccine. Data came from immunoSEQ multiplex PCR; TCRdb stores just in-frame clones and leaves some out. This table has 150,000 to 200,000 clones, 90% to 95% appearing once. The receptor was isolated from an adult who received the AZD1222 COVID-19 vaccine. The input for sequencing was peripheral blood, taken 28 days after the second AZD1222 dose.

This chain's CDR3 is CATSDVDRGGGTEAFF. The CDR3 nucleotides read TGTGCCACCAGTGATGTTGACAGGGGTGGTGGCACTGAAGCTTTCTTT. This rearrangement joins TRBV24-1 to TRBJ1-1; 8 bases map to TRBD1. CDR1 is KGHDR and CDR2 is SFDVKD in the germline V gene. V shed 3 bases, J shed 4 bases, and the junction held 9 bases outside the gene matches. The CDR3 runs to 16 residues.